This TCR beta chain was sequenced during a study of cytomegalovirus exposure and HLA in healthy donors (dated by TCRdb to between 2016 and 2019). The study in broad terms: An earlier analysis of about 560 of the donors reported about 300 Gb of sequence data and 95 million to 130 million unique TCR beta sequences obtained from about 170 million T cells. An early release covering approximately 600 HLA-typed donors comprised approximately 300 gigabases of sequencing data and tens of millions of unique TCR sequences. Of the approximately 400 genotyped donors, over 80% were placed in the genetic ancestry cluster associated with self-reported Caucasian donors. The study aimed to test whether signatures of past pathogen exposure could be identified by cataloging public T cell receptors. Using immunosequencing, the study profiled T cell repertoires from around 670 subjects and related those repertoires to cytomegalovirus serostatus. Besides the first cohort of roughly 700 subjects, a separate validation cohort made up of over 95 different subjects was used. The study combined high-throughput TCR immunosequencing, statistical association of individual TCRs with disease status, and machine learning to predict cytomegalovirus infection status. A later analysis re-examined previously published TCR beta repertoires from more than 550 donors and added high-resolution HLA genotyping to investigate patterns of TCR occurrence. In the later analysis, no new phenotypic data were used to find candidate immune exposures; instead, reliance was placed on TCR beta sequences and their occurrence across donors. An earlier analysis of some 600 of the donors applied high-throughput TCR beta sequencing to assess whether each TCR beta V gene segment acted as functional or pseudogenic. Donor age, sex, ethnicity and CMV serostatus were compiled together with the repertoire data. Genome-wide SNP genotypes for about 55% of the roughly 670 donors were used in a later genetic analysis, which treated that subset as a discovery cohort. Every repertoire in the discovery cohort had been generated on one and the same sequencing platform. HLA typing covered class I and class II loci at four-digit resolution. Typing coverage differed by locus: A, B, C, DRB1 and DQB1 were typed in roughly 620-640 donors, DQA1 in 522, DPA1 in 600 to 610, and DPB1 in 450 to 490. Several DR-DQ haplotypes were handled as single units for association and clustering because linkage in the cohort was strong. Among about 410 genotyped donors of the cohort, an average of approximately 240,000 unique TCR beta nucleotide sequences was sequenced per donor, of which about 18% were non-productive. The investigation overall reported the following: Because HLA typing was missing for some donors at each locus, association tests included only the typed subset. A later analysis found that HLA-associated TCR beta chains were more clonally expanded and had lower generation probabilities than equally common non-associated chains. Because the 87-base-pair reads could not distinguish some IMGT-functional V segments, including TRBV6-2 and TRBV6-3, those segments were excluded. According to the authors, the approach could potentially be generalized to other disease states and immunological phenotypes. A further reported finding was that TCR beta sequences accurately predicted the HLA-A and HLA-B alleles for most subjects in the first cohort. Most TCR sequences were observed very rarely across donors, whereas some public TCRs were present in many individuals. Strong co-occurrence of HLA alleles, especially DR and DQ, made assigning TCR associations to individual alleles difficult. Immune exposure information for the cohort was limited to CMV serostatus. In a later genetic analysis, a missense DCLRE1C variant was associated with V-gene and J-gene trimming of TCR beta chains, and the association was replicated in an independent cohort. This cohort had only TCR beta chains sequenced, and the lack of alpha or paired-chain data limited which features could be detected. Around 16 rarely observed V segments, including chromosome 9 orphons, were excluded from the earlier analysis of several hundred of the donors because counts were too low. A cluster of highly shared sequence variants was judged likely to be a technical artifact of the sequencing pipeline. The classifier was reported to diagnose cytomegalovirus status with high specificity and sensitivity in both the original and validation cohorts. The presence/absence analyses assumed that sequencing depth was roughly uniform across donors, and that assumption may not be true. A later analysis found that TCR association rates varied across HLA loci, with DRB1 alleles showing the most associated TCRs and HLA-C alleles the fewest. A later genetic analysis reported fewer N-insertions in productive TCRs among donors in an Asian-associated ancestry cluster than the roughly 700-donor mean. Broadly in line with IMGT annotations, most TCR beta V segments showed up in productive rearrangements about 87% or about 30% of the time in an earlier analysis of approximately 640 of the donors. According to a later analysis, most CMV-associated TCR beta chains appeared to be HLA-restricted, and the HLA associations seemed to be driven largely by CMV exposure. A later analysis associated about 16,000 TCR beta sequences with specific HLA alleles at a false discovery rate of 0.05. The study listed 150 to 200 TCR beta chains as associated with cytomegalovirus. In vitro tests confirmed that three of the cytomegalovirus-associated TCR beta chains recognize cytomegalovirus antigens. Several of the top co-occurrence clusters appeared to be linked to parvovirus B19, influenza, CMV and Epstein-Barr virus, according to a later analysis. Correlated functional status among segregating V segments might be attributable to linkage disequilibrium, but an unknown experimental factor could not be ruled out.

Preparation of the library involved the immunoSEQ multiplex PCR assay. The multiplex PCR relied on a mix of 60 forward primers for TCR Vbeta segments and 13 reverse primers for TCR Jbeta segments. The CDR3 region of rearranged TCR beta genes was amplified from genomic DNA with a multiplex PCR assay. Amplified TCR beta libraries were sequenced as 87-base-pair reads on the Illumina HiSeq System. On the study's bioinformatics: In a later analysis, some 80 million unique TCR beta chains were counted across the 500 to 700 repertoires, and roughly 11 million of these chains were shared by at least two donors. A nearest-neighbor algorithm error-corrected the raw reads and collapsed the reads into unique sequences, merging closely related sequences to remove PCR and sequencing errors. Alignment of CDR3 sequences to IMGT reference sequences was used to assign V, D and J gene segments. For a sequence to be retained, a match of at least six nucleotides to both a V gene segment and a J gene segment was required. Rearrangements were classified as productive when the CDR3 lacked stop codons and remained in frame with V and J, and all other rearrangements were classified as non-productive. CDR3 was defined according to IMGT convention as the region running from the second conserved V-encoded cysteine to the conserved J-encoded phenylalanine. Sequences without an unambiguous match to a single V gene segment were excluded from the earlier analysis of several hundred of the donors. An earlier analysis of fewer than 750 of the donors called V segments functional above 56.7% productive rearrangements and segregating when the between-donor standard deviation exceeded 5%. To diagnose cytomegalovirus status from the catalog of TCR beta chain sequences, a statistical classification framework was built. In a later analysis, TCR nucleotide sequences were compared against IMGT/GENE-DB human TR gene sequences so that V and J genes could be assigned. The TCRdist pipeline was used in a later analysis to assign CDR3 sequences and most-parsimonious VDJ recombination scenarios. In a later analysis, every TCR beta chain was defined by the combination of its CDR3 amino acid sequence and its V-gene family, and reads without a unique V-gene family were dropped. A later analysis removed 550 to 650 highly shared, low-generation-probability nucleotide sequences to deal with suspected cross-contamination and a sequencing artifact. A later analysis calculated a clonal expansion index for each public chain from normalized within-repertoire ranks of inferred template counts. In a later analysis, generation probabilities were computed using a VDJ recombination model fitted to out-of-frame rearrangements, and the results were checked against IGoR. Hypergeometric tests were used in a later analysis to score TCR-TCR, TCR-HLA and TCR-CMV co-occurrence, with a repertoire-size bias correction applied to the TCR pairs. In a later analysis, false discovery rates were estimated by permuting HLA or CMV assignments 20 times. In a later analysis, co-occurring TCRs were grouped using DBSCAN, with TCRdist sequence similarity added in when clustering inside HLA-allele-positive subsets. Repertoires with fewer than 30,000 or more than 120,000 public chains were left out of co-occurrence clustering, as were a handful of repertoires with anomalous nucleotide sharing. TCRdb holds this immuneACCESS table with in-frame rearrangements only. Some clones are missing; in checked studies, unresolved V genes explain under half, and the rest has no known cause. V and J calls and clone size follow that table, whereas D and trimming were derived from the DNA. Here the sample has about 26,000 clones; under 70% occur a single time. The ten largest clones capture 3.5% to 4.5% of the sample.

The cohort consisted of approximately 670 healthy bone marrow donors. Cohort members were all nominally healthy when sampled, although unrecorded immune exposures were likely present. The donor tested CMV seronegative and was one of the 352 seronegative cohort members. A peripheral blood sample was provided by each donor, and peripheral blood mononuclear cells were used for TCR beta sequencing. Genomic DNA was extracted from the blood cell samples with the Qiagen DNeasy Blood Extraction Kit. Note on this clone: What this receptor recognizes is not known. Base qualities were left out, and no much larger clone turns up one base away.

From cysteine to phenylalanine, the CDR3 is 14 amino acids long. Only the CDR3 region is kept as DNA, spanning 42 bases read in frame from base 1. As encoded in the germline V gene, CDR1 is MGHRA while CDR2 is YSYEKL. For this chain, trimming is 2 bases at the V end and 7 bases at the J end, and the number of junction bases without a gene match is 4. The receptor was derived from a woman aged 45-65 years in good health and CMV-seronegative. The rearranged segments are TRBV4-1 and TRBJ2-7, with 11 middle bases fitting TRBD1. Material for sequencing was PBMCs. The nucleotide sequence reads as follows: TGCGCCAGCAGCCAACGGACAGGGGGCGGGGAGCAGTACTTC. It specifies CASSQRTGGGEQYF.